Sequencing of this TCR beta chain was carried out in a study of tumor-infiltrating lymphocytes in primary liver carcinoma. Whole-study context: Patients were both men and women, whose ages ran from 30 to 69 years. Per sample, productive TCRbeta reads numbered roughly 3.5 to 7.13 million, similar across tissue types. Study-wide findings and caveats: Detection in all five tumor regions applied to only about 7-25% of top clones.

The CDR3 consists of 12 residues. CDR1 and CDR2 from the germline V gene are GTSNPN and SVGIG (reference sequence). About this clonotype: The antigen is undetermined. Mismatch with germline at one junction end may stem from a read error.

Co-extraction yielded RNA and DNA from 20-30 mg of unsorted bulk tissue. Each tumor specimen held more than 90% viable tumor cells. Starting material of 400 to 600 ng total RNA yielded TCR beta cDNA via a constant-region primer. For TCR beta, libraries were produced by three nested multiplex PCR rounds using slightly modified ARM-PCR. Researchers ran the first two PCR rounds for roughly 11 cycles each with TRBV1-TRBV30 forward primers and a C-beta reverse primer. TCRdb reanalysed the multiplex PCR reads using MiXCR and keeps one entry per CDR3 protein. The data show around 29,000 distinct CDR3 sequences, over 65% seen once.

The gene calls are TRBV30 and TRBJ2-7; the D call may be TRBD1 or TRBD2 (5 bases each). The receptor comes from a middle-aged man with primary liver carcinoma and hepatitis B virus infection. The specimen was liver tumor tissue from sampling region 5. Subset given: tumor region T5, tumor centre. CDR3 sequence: CVWSVRDHEQYF. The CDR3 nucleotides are TGTGTCTGGAGCGTTAGGGACCACGAGCAGTACTTC.